The 24 T cell receptor beta chains presented below share a single source sample, sequenced in a study of cytomegalovirus exposure and HLA in healthy donors. 60 Vbeta and 13 Jbeta primers were used in PCR. Clones were read by immunoSEQ multiplex PCR, and TCRdb kept only the in-frame ones, dropping some. The sample records some 180,000 clones, about 83% being singletons. Sample: PBMCs. The receptor source for this set is a female donor in good health and CMV-seronegative.

The J gene is TRBJ1-5, the V gene TRBV19, with 8 nucleotides matching TRBD1. The CDR3 extends over 14 amino acids. CDR1 is LNHDA and CDR2 is SQIVND in the germline V gene (reference sequence). Unmatched junction bases numbered 13, after V lost 4 bases and J lost 14 bases. The CDR3 DNA sequence: TGTGCCAGTAGTACGCCGGACAGGGCGGATAATAAGCATTTT. It yields the protein CASSTPDRADNKHF.

The gene calls are TRBV6-5 and TRBJ2-3; TRBD2 matches 7 bases. J lost 4 bases, V lost 5 bases, and 9 bases had no gene match. The CDR3 is made up of 15 amino acids. Per the germline V gene, CDR1 is MNHEY and CDR2 is SVGAGI. CDR3 amino acids: CASSKAGRFPDTQYF. The CDR3 bases are TGTGCCAGCAGTAAGGCCGGGAGGTTCCCAGATACGCAGTATTTT.

The chain carries TRBV15 and TRBJ2-5; 8 nucleotides line up with TRBD2. Germline V gene sequence: CDR1 LNHNV, CDR2 YYDKDF (reference sequence). This CDR3 is 16 amino acids long. Trimming removed 0 bases from V and 1 base from J; junction bases left unmatched: 4. In DNA form, the CDR3 reads TGTGCCACCAGCAGAGATAGCGGGGTCATCCAAGAGACCCAGTACTTC. Protein: CATSRDSGVIQETQYF.

The genes are TRBV5-1 and TRBJ2-1, with 9 bases fitting TRBD2. CDR1 SGHRS and CDR2 YFSETQ come from the germline V gene. After removal of 0 bases from V and 8 bases from J, the junction contained 6 bases not matched to a gene. This CDR3 is 15 amino acids long. The CDR3 protein is CASSLAGTSLYEQFF. CDR3 DNA: TGCGCCAGCAGCTTGGCCGGGACTAGCCTCTATGAGCAGTTCTTC.

The chain couples TRBV15 to TRBJ1-5, with 8 positions matching TRBD1. The CDR3 covers 15 residues. The V gene's germline CDR1 is LNHNV and CDR2 YYDKDF (reference sequence). J was trimmed by 6 bases and V by 1 base; bases with no gene match: 5. The CDR3 DNA is TGTGCCACCAGCAGAGGCAGGGGGCTCGGTCAGCCCCAGCATTTT. It is translated as CATSRGRGLGQPQHF.

This clone was recorded a few times. The rearrangement links TRBV7-2 to TRBJ1-2; 8 positions agree with TRBD1. This CDR3 has 15 amino acids. Per the germline V gene, CDR1 is SGHTA and CDR2 is FQGNSA. The trim removed 6 bases at V and 1 base at J, leaving 7 bases unmatched. In DNA form, the CDR3 reads TGTGCCAGCAGAAAAGGACAGGGTGGTAACTATGGCTACACCTTC. This translates into CASRKGQGGNYGYTF.

The chain recombines TRBV7-6 with TRBJ1-1; maybe TRBD1 (6 bases). This CDR3 contains 17 residues. The V end lost 0 bases, the J end lost 0 bases, and 14 bases lay between the germline ends. Germline values: CDR1 SGHVS, CDR2 FNYEAQ. CDR3 sequence (DNA): TGTGCCAGCAGCTTAGCGGCAGGGGAGCGGATGAACACTGAAGCTTTCTTT. It yields the protein CASSLAAGERMNTEAFF.

The J gene is TRBJ2-2, the V gene TRBV10-2; 11 bases match TRBD2. CDR1 is WSHSY and CDR2 is SAAADI in the germline V gene. V lost 3 bases, J lost 6 bases, and 3 bases stayed unmatched. The CDR3 loop spans 15 amino acids. The CDR3 coding sequence is TGCGCCAGCAGTGAACTAGCGGGAGTGTCCGGGGAGCTGTTTTTT. It yields the protein CASSELAGVSGELFF.

The chain couples TRBV6-6 to TRBJ1-1; D is unclear. Germline CDR1 MNHNY, CDR2 SVGAGI (reference sequence). Deletions cut 9 bases from V and 3 bases from J, with 17 bases between. The CDR3 is 14 amino acids. The CDR3 spells CASRRAGKDTEAFF. Here the CDR3 DNA reads TGTGCCAGTCGCCGGGCGGGGAAGGACACTGAAGCTTTCTTT.

The rearrangement uses TRBV29-1 and TRBJ2-2; 12 bases are shared with TRBD2. The CDR3 is made up of 16 amino acids. CDR1 is SQVTM and CDR2 is ANQGSEA in the germline V gene. V shed 3 bases and J 2 bases; nucleotides not matched to a gene: 4. Here the CDR3 reads CSVEWTSGANTGELFF. The CDR3 nucleotides read TGCAGCGTTGAGTGGACTAGCGGGGCCAACACCGGGGAGCTGTTTTTT.

This chain joins TRBV30 and TRBJ2-1, with 7 bases fitting TRBD2. Germline CDR1 and CDR2: GTSNPN and SVGIG (reference sequence). V lost 2 bases, J lost 10 bases, and 5 bases stayed unmatched. The CDR3 is 12 amino acids. Here the CDR3 DNA reads TGTGCCTGGAGTCCTCTCGGGAGGGAGCAGTTCTTC. Its protein product is CAWSPLGREQFF.

This chain joins TRBV9 and TRBJ2-1, with TRBD2 identical over 9 bases. With V trimmed by 4 bases and J by 1 base, 12 bases remained unmatched. Germline lookup yields CDR1 SGDLS and CDR2 YYNGEE. This CDR3 comprises 18 residues. The DNA of the CDR3 is TGTGCCAGCAGCTCGGGGACTAGCCTGAAACTATCCTACAATGAGCAGTTCTTC. Translated, it gives CASSSGTSLKLSYNEQFF.

A word on this clone: One end of the junction fails to match germline, which may point to a read error. J is TRBJ2-2 and V is TRBV6-5, with D perhaps TRBD1 (5 bases). This CDR3 region has 16 residues. Per germline, CDR1 MNHEY and CDR2 SVGAGI. The chain's CDR3 is CASGYSVTGNTGELFF. CDR3 coding DNA: TGTGCCAGCGGTTACTCGGTTACAGGGAACACCGGGGAGCTGTTTTTT.

This rearrangement joins TRBV5-4 to TRBJ2-3; 9 nucleotides line up with TRBD2. The J segment lost 10 bases and the V segment lost 4 bases, leaving 10 bases of the junction unmatched. CDR3 length: 14 residues. Germline CDR1 reads SGHNT; CDR2 reads YYREEE (reference sequence). CDR3 coding DNA: TGTGCCAGCAGCCTCAACAGCGGGGGGATAGCGCAGTATTTT. Protein sequence: CASSLNSGGIAQYF.

V gene TRBV28 combines with J gene TRBJ2-7, with 8 bases matching TRBD1. Germline CDR1 MDHEN, CDR2 SYDVKM. With 2 bases clipped from V and 0 bases from J, the junction kept 3 bases outside the gene matches. This CDR3 comprises 15 residues. In DNA, the CDR3 is TGTGCCAGCAGTTTAACACAGGGGGTCTCCTACGAGCAGTACTTC. Its translation is CASSLTQGVSYEQYF.

This rearrangement joins TRBV9 to TRBJ2-1; 11 bases are shared with TRBD2. J was trimmed by 6 bases and V by 0 bases; bases with no gene match: 5. This CDR3 contains 16 residues. Germline loops: CDR1 SGDLS, CDR2 YYNGEE. The CDR3 protein is CASSVVASGGSNEQFF. In DNA, the CDR3 is TGTGCCAGCAGCGTAGTCGCTAGCGGGGGGAGCAATGAGCAGTTCTTC.

V is TRBV18 and J is TRBJ2-1; 8 nucleotides match TRBD2. The CDR3 totals 15 residues. The V and J ends lost 3 bases and 4 bases, in that order; junction bases with no gene match: 5. Germline values: CDR1 KGHSH, CDR2 LQKENI. The CDR3 bases are TGTGCCAGCTCACCTCTAGCGGGTGGGTACAATGAGCAGTTCTTC. Amino acids: CASSPLAGGYNEQFF.

The chain joins TRBV11-1 to TRBJ2-7; the match to TRBD2 covers 11 bases. The germline CDR1 and CDR2 sequences are SGHAT and FQDESV (reference sequence). The length of the CDR3 is 14 residues. The V gene end was trimmed by 5 bases and the J gene end by 2 bases; junction bases not matched to a gene: 2. The CDR3 is CASSAGLAAYEQYF. The CDR3, as DNA: TGTGCCAGCAGCGCGGGACTAGCGGCCTACGAGCAGTACTTC.

The chain joins TRBV28 to TRBJ2-7, with TRBD2 matching over 7 bases. Germline loops: CDR1 MDHEN, CDR2 SYDVKM. CDR3 length equals 18 residues. V trimming: 3 bases; J trimming: 1 base; junction bases outside the gene matches: 15. The CDR3 DNA sequence: TGTGCCAGCAGTTTTAAAATCTCCGTAGCGGGCTTATCCTACGAGCAGTACTTC. Its protein product is CASSFKISVAGLSYEQYF. The full variable domain, rest sourced from reference TRBV28 and TRBJ2-7, is DVKVTQSSRYLVKRTGEKVFLECVQDMDHENMFWYRQDPGLGLRLIYFSYDVKMKEKGDIPEGYSVSREKKERFSLILESASTNQTSMYLCASSFKISVAGLSYEQYFGPGTRLTVT.

This chain connects TRBV29-1 to TRBJ1-2; 8 bases map to TRBD1. J was trimmed by 3 bases and V by 7 bases; bases with no gene match: 1. The CDR3 covers 11 residues. Germline CDR1 reads SQVTM; CDR2 reads ANQGSEA. The CDR3 nucleotides are TGCAGCGGGGGACAGGACTATGGCTACACCTTC. This gives the protein CSGGQDYGYTF.

This clone turned up a few times. This chain joins TRBV29-1 and TRBJ2-3; D remains unclear. The germline V and J ends were trimmed by 0 bases and 2 bases, with 15 bases remaining between them. Germline CDR1 SQVTM, CDR2 ANQGSEA. The CDR3 consists of 16 residues. CDR3 sequence: CSVEDVLRLDTDTQYF. The DNA for the CDR3 is TGCAGCGTTGAAGATGTACTGAGACTTGACACAGATACGCAGTATTTT.

The chain couples TRBV1 to TRBJ2-5; the D call TRBD2 from the table was never checked on the DNA. TRBV1 constitutes a pseudogene. This CDR3 region has 19 residues. The chain's CDR3 is CTSSQDPQASGGTRETQYF. CDR3 DNA sequence: TGCACCAGCAGCCAAGATCCCCAGGCTAGCGGGGGGACTAGGGAGACCCAGTACTTC.

The rearrangement links TRBV27 to TRBJ2-7; D is ambiguous. From germline, CDR1 is MNHEY and CDR2 SMNVEV (reference sequence). Trimming took 3 bases from V and 2 from J, leaving 11 bases between them. The CDR3 is made up of 14 amino acids. In DNA, the CDR3 is TGTGCCAGCAGTTTCACTACCATCACCTACGAGCAGTACTTC. Its protein product is CASSFTTITYEQYF.

The V call is TRBV11-2, the J call TRBJ2-5, with a possible D match to TRBD1 (5 bases). The J call is uncertain, as TRBJ2-7 better fits the DNA end. There are 13 residues in the CDR3. CDR1 is SGHAT, CDR2 FQNNGV, per germline. CDR3 loop: CASSLGQSYEQYF. In DNA, the CDR3 is TGTGCCAGCAGCTTAGGACAGTCCTACGAGCAGTACTTC.